Following are 22 T cell receptor beta chains from one sample sequenced in a study of CXCR3-negative and CXCR3-positive naive CD8 T cells. General observations from the study: For CXCR3-positive naive cells, TRB CDR3s were more hydrophobic than those of CXCR3-negative naive cells.

The antigens these receptors bind are not known. The study made its TRB cDNA libraries by 5' RACE, adding UMI labels. One entry per CDR3 protein, without DNA, is what TCRdb gives after re-calling the 5' RACE reads. The repertoire shows about 120,000 distinct CDR3 sequences; the top ten hold around 0.35%. The material sequenced was naive CXCR3+ CD8+ T cells from blood. As to subset: CD45RO-CCR7+CD27+CD95- naive CD8+ T cells expressing CXCR3 (TNR3+). Receptor source: a human donor in good health. Some clones in this sample may be carry-over from other donors' samples.

This chain connects TRBV2 to TRBJ1-1. The CDR3 is 13 residues long. Germline-derived CDR1 and CDR2 are SNHLY and FYNNEI. CDR3 loop: CASSERWATEAFF.

V and J are TRBV28 and TRBJ2-5. CDR1 MDHEN and CDR2 SYDVKM come from the germline V gene. The CDR3 is made up of 15 amino acids. The CDR3 reads CASSSRRSYQETQYF.

The J gene is TRBJ1-2, the V gene TRBV28; TCRdb reports TRBD1, a call that lacks DNA to check it against. Per germline, CDR1 MDHEN and CDR2 SYDVKM. The CDR3 contains 14 residues. The CDR3 spells CASGNRELFGGYTF.

V gene TRBV28 combines with J gene TRBJ1-2; TCRdb's D gene call, TRBD1, goes unchecked for lack of DNA. Germline-derived CDR1 and CDR2 are MDHEN and SYDVKM. The CDR3 has 14 residues. The CDR3 reads CASSLGTDNYGYTF.

The J gene is TRBJ1-2, the V gene TRBV4-3; TCRdb selects TRBD1, and the lack of DNA leaves this call unchecked. This CDR3 has 16 residues. The germline CDR1 and CDR2 sequences are LGHNA and YSLEER. CDR3: CASSQGLQGGSYGYTF.

CDR3 residues: CASSQYLQGQETQYF. This sequence joins TRBV4-1 and TRBJ2-5; the TRBD1 assignment by TCRdb is unverifiable without DNA. The CDR3 runs to 15 residues. Germline CDR1 is MGHRA and CDR2 is YSYEKL.

The rearrangement joins TRBV4-1 to TRBJ1-1. This CDR3 has 17 residues. Looked up from germline, CDR1 is MGHRA and CDR2 is YSYEKL. CDR3 sequence: CASSQEPEWPMNTEAFF.

The chain carries TRBV27 and TRBJ2-5; the D call from TCRdb, TRBD1, cannot be confirmed without DNA. The CDR3 is 14 amino acids. Germline V gives CDR1 MNHEY, CDR2 SMNVEV (reference sequence). This CDR3 is CASSLQGAVKTQYF.

The chain employs TRBV7-2 and TRBJ2-7. The CDR3 length is 15 residues. Germline V gene sequence: CDR1 SGHTA, CDR2 FQGNSA. The CDR3 loop is CASSIGALGDYEQYF.

The chain joins TRBV7-2 to TRBJ2-3; the TCRdb call, TRBD1, lacks DNA for checking. The CDR3 is made up of 17 amino acids. In germline, CDR1 is SGHTA, CDR2 FQGNSA. The CDR3 protein is CASSLIRPTGPTDTQYF.

The V call is TRBV6-2 or TRBV6-3, the J call TRBJ1-1; TCRdb's D call of TRBD1 is untestable without DNA. The CDR3 extends over 14 amino acids. Germline V lookup: CDR1 MNHEY, CDR2 SVGEGT. Here the CDR3 reads CASSYWGPTTEAFF.

The J gene is TRBJ2-1, the V gene TRBV18; TCRdb outputs TRBD1, but without DNA this stays unchecked. The CDR3 totals 16 residues. Germline CDR1 is KGHSH and CDR2 is LQKENI. The CDR3 reads CASSPSLGGRDGEQFF. Full variable domain (outside the CDR3, taken from reference TRBV18 and TRBJ2-1): NAGVMQNPRHLVRRRGQEARLRCSPMKGHSHVYWYRQLPEEGLKFMVYLQKENIIDESGMPKERFSAEFPKEGPSILRIQQVVRGDSAAYFCASSPSLGGRDGEQFFGPGTRLTVL.

The gene calls are TRBV5-5 and TRBJ2-1; TCRdb's D call, TRBD2, is unchecked because there is no DNA. Germline CDR1 reads SGHKS; CDR2 reads YYEKEE (reference sequence). CDR3 length: 13 residues. This CDR3 reads CASIPEGVDEQFF.

The rearrangement uses TRBV20-1 and TRBJ1-2. Per germline, CDR1 DFQATT and CDR2 SNEGSKA (reference sequence). CDR3 length: 16 amino acids. CDR3 protein: CSARDREQQINYGYTF.

The chain carries TRBV29-1 and TRBJ2-3; TCRdb gives TRBD1 as the D gene, but with no DNA this cannot be confirmed. Germline V gene data show CDR1 as SQVTM and CDR2 as ANQGSEA. There are 11 residues in the CDR3. The CDR3 protein is CSVPHSDTQYF.

Its frequency marks this clonotype as medium-sized. V usage is TRBV19 and J usage is TRBJ2-3. CDR3 size: 12 residues. Per the germline V gene, CDR1 is LNHDA and CDR2 is SQIVND (reference sequence). This CDR3 reads CASSIGVDTQYF.

This rearrangement joins TRBV7-9 to TRBJ2-7; there is no DNA to check the TCRdb D call of TRBD2. The CDR3 is 13 amino acids. Germline CDR1 SEHNR, CDR2 FQNEAQ (reference sequence). Here the CDR3 reads CASSSRNYNEQFF.

V gene TRBV27 combines with J gene TRBJ2-3; no DNA is available, so the TRBD2 call from TCRdb remains unchecked. Germline loops: CDR1 MNHEY, CDR2 SMNVEV (reference sequence). The CDR3 has 16 residues. CDR3 sequence reads: CASSPRLAESTDTQYF.

The V gene is TRBV29-1, the J gene TRBJ2-3; TCRdb's assignment of TRBD1 cannot be checked, as there is no DNA. The CDR3 is 14 residues long. Germline CDR1 SQVTM, CDR2 ANQGSEA. Here the CDR3 reads CSVEALQATDTQYF.

This chain connects TRBV24-1 to TRBJ2-3; TCRdb names TRBD2, which stays unverified in the absence of DNA. The CDR3 extends over 16 amino acids. Germline-derived CDR1 and CDR2 are KGHDR and SFDVKD. This chain's CDR3 is CATSDHSGGQTDTQYF.

CDR3 loop: CASSFRDRGRGTQYF. The chain has TRBV28 and TRBJ2-5; the TCRdb D gene call, TRBD1, has no DNA to confirm it. The CDR3 is made up of 15 amino acids. The germline V gene has CDR1 MDHEN and CDR2 SYDVKM.

The V and J genes are TRBV6-2 or TRBV6-3 and TRBJ2-7. The germline gives CDR1 MNHEY, CDR2 SVGEGT. This CDR3 spans 12 amino acids. This CDR3 is CASSQHPYEQYF.